A selection of T cell receptor beta chains follows, all from one sample in a study of T cell repertoires in cytomegalovirus infection. These TCRs' antigens remain unknown. Via MiXCR, TCRdb re-called the reads, giving one row per CDR3 protein. The data hold 900,000 to 950,000 distinct CDR3 sequences, with 31% observed a single time. Sequenced here: cultured CD8+ T cells from PBMCs, sampled from culture after CMV antigen stimulation. These receptors were taken from a human donor in good health (CMV status not recorded). Some clones in this sample may be carry-over from other donors' samples. Both conserved end residues are trimmed from each CDR3. Where a row states a size, it is once, few, many or the class of an expanded clone; other rows omit it.

clone_size v_call cdr3_aa
. TRBV9 ASSPGVAGESGNTIY
. TRBV6-2/TRBV6-3 ASTPDRVYGYT
few TRBV4-1 ASSQDLAGASTYNEQF
many TRBV7-6 ASSPRRGDGYT
. TRBV12-3/TRBV12-4 ASTTGGVRDYNSPLH
few TRBV7-9 ASSPIVSLYSPLH
. TRBV2 ARGQETGELF
. TRBV19 ASSIGAVAGANVLT
. TRBV9 ASRGGRDTEAF
. TRBV2 ASTGGERDTQY